These 21 T cell receptor beta chains were all obtained from the same sample, sequenced in a study of blood T cell repertoires in COVID-19. Some clones are missing from TCRdb's copy, which holds only in-frame ones; the method was immunoSEQ multiplex PCR. The table lists over 250,000 clones, 85% of them singletons. The material sequenced was peripheral blood. The receptors derive from a human donor in a cohort sampled during active COVID-19.

This clone was recorded a few times. This rearrangement joins TRBV5-5 to TRBJ1-3; D gene ambiguous. This CDR3 has 15 residues. CDR1 is SGHKS, CDR2 YYEKEE, per germline (reference sequence). The V gene lost 2 bases and the J gene lost 0 bases, with 9 bases spanning the gap. The CDR3 here is CASSLQYSSGNTIYF. CDR3 nucleotides: TGTGCCAGCAGCTTACAATACAGCTCTGGAAACACCATATATTTT.

The chain has TRBV11-2 and TRBJ2-6; TRBD1 is a possible D gene (5 bases). Germline CDR1 is SGHAT and CDR2 is FQNNGV. The V end lost 1 base, the J end lost 2 bases, and 12 bases lay between the germline ends. The CDR3 length is 17 residues. CDR3 sequence: CASSLGQGRTGANVLTF. The CDR3 region has the DNA TGTGCCAGCAGCTTAGGGCAGGGAAGAACTGGGGCCAACGTCCTGACTTTC.

A single count supports this clone. The chain combines TRBV6-5 with TRBJ2-5; D ambiguous. Looked up from germline, CDR1 is MNHEY and CDR2 is SVGAGI. The CDR3 is made up of 14 amino acids. V was cut by 4 bases and J by 0 bases, with 9 bases left in between. CDR3 residues: CASSLTVYQETQYF. CDR3 DNA sequence: TGTGCCAGCAGTTTAACAGTGTACCAAGAGACCCAGTACTTC.

The V and J genes are TRBV2 and TRBJ2-7; unclear D gene. CDR3 length: 11 amino acids. The V end was cut by 9 bases, the J end by 2 bases, with 8 bases between. Germline V gene lookup returns CDR1 SNHLY and CDR2 FYNNEI. The chain's CDR3 is CASLKPYEQYF. The CDR3 nucleotides read TGTGCCAGTCTAAAACCCTACGAGCAGTACTTC.

The chain is built from TRBV9 and TRBJ2-5; 7 positions match TRBD1. Germline V lookup: CDR1 SGDLS, CDR2 YYNGEE. The CDR3 runs 16 residues. The trim removed 3 bases at V and 5 bases at J, leaving 13 bases unmatched. The CDR3 sequence is CASSAPVGRGTETQYF. The CDR3 DNA reads as TGTGCCAGCAGCGCTCCGGTGGGCAGGGGGACGGAGACCCAGTACTTC.

On this clone: Its ends do not fully match the called genes, so a read error is possible. Other DNA sequences in this specimen translate into the identical CDR3. The CDR3 reads CASSPRTGGTEAFF. The DNA for the CDR3 is TGTGCCAGCTCGCCACGGACAGGGGGCACTGAAGCTTTCTTT. The chain recombines TRBV18 with TRBJ1-1, with 10 nucleotides matching TRBD1. The CDR3 runs 14 residues. The V gene's germline CDR1 is KGHSH and CDR2 LQKENI.

V gene TRBV27 combines with J gene TRBJ1-6; possibly TRBD1 for D (5 bases). This CDR3 is built from 14 residues. Germline CDR1 MNHEY, CDR2 SMNVEV (reference sequence). V shed 10 bases and J shed 7 bases, with 17 bases lying between them. CDR3 bases: TGTGCCACCCACCCGGGACTGACCAATTCACCCCTCCACTTT. Its translation: CATHPGLTNSPLHF.

This chain connects TRBV4-2 to TRBJ2-5; TRBD2 matches at 16 bases. CDR1 LGHNA and CDR2 YNFKEQ come from the germline V gene. The CDR3 is made up of 19 amino acids. Trimming cost V 1 base and J 4 bases; bases outside gene matches: 9. This chain's CDR3 is CASSQAGGTSGRGGETQYF. CDR3 sequence (DNA): TGTGCCAGCAGCCAAGCGGGAGGGACTAGCGGGAGGGGGGGAGAGACCCAGTACTTC.

V gene TRBV29-1 combines with J gene TRBJ1-2; 8 bases line up with TRBD1. This CDR3 has 16 amino acids. Germline V gene data show CDR1 as SQVTM and CDR2 as ANQGSEA. Trimming removed 4 bases from V and 1 base from J; junction bases left unmatched: 11. CDR3 sequence: CSVGSNDRGGNYGYTF. Written as DNA, the CDR3 is TGCAGCGTTGGTTCTAACGACAGGGGTGGTAACTATGGCTACACCTTC.

The chain employs TRBV19 and TRBJ2-7; TRBD2 agrees at 11 bases. The CDR3 covers 15 residues. J was trimmed by 3 bases and V by 3 bases; bases with no gene match: 4. The germline gives CDR1 LNHDA, CDR2 SQIVND (reference sequence). CDR3 sequence reads: CASSIRLAGIYEQYF. The CDR3 DNA reads as TGTGCCAGTAGTATCCGACTAGCGGGGATCTACGAGCAGTACTTC.

DNA for the CDR3: TGTGCCAGCAGCTTGGACCCGCGGGGGGAGAATCTCTATGGCTACACCTTC. Residues: CASSLDPRGENLYGYTF. The chain is built from TRBV5-5 and TRBJ1-2; D perhaps matches TRBD1 (5 bases). V gave up 0 bases and J gave up 4 bases, with 19 bases separating them. The CDR3 loop spans 17 amino acids. The V gene's germline CDR1 is SGHKS and CDR2 YYEKEE (reference sequence).

The CDR3: CASSSTGFGANVLTF. CDR3 nucleotides: TGTGCCAGCAGCTCGACAGGCTTCGGGGCCAACGTCCTGACTTTC. The genes are TRBV5-4 and TRBJ2-6; maybe TRBD1 (6 bases). Germline V gene lookup returns CDR1 SGHNT and CDR2 YYREEE (reference sequence). This CDR3 has 15 residues. Trimming stripped 3 bases from V and 4 bases from J, with 11 bases between. Full variable domain (remainder filled in from reference TRBV5-4 and TRBJ2-6): ETGVTQSPTHLIKTRGQQVTLRCSSQSGHNTVSWYQQALGQGPQFIFQYYREEENGRGNFPPRFSGLQFPNYSSELNVNALELDDSALYLCASSSTGFGANVLTFGAGSRLTVL.

The chain carries TRBV29-1 and TRBJ2-3; 7 nucleotides line up with TRBD2. CDR1 is SQVTM and CDR2 is ANQGSEA in the germline V gene. V dropped 4 bases and J dropped 1; count of bases not matched to a gene: 8. CDR3 length: 15 residues. For the CDR3, the DNA is TGCAGCGTTGTCGGCGGGAGAGAGGGCACAGATACGCAGTATTTT. It translates to CSVVGGREGTDTQYF.

This chain joins TRBV29-1 and TRBJ2-1; possibly TRBD1 for D (5 bases). Germline CDR1 and CDR2: SQVTM and ANQGSEA. The CDR3 covers 12 residues. V was cut by 7 bases and J by 6 bases, with 13 bases left in between. The CDR3 DNA follows: TGCAGCGCCAGACGACAGATCAATGAGCAGTTCTTC. Protein sequence: CSARRQINEQFF.

The V gene is TRBV4-3, the J gene TRBJ2-1; 13 bases are shared with TRBD2. J was trimmed by 9 bases and V by 4 bases; bases with no gene match: 12. CDR3 length: 17 amino acids. CDR1 and CDR2 from the germline V gene are LGHNA and YSLEER. CDR3 DNA: TGCGCCAGCAGCCCAAGGGGGACTAGCGGGGTCTCGGGTGAGCAGTTCTTC. Protein: CASSPRGTSGVSGEQFF.

The chain couples TRBV6-5 to TRBJ1-5; D is perhaps TRBD1 (6 bases). Trimming removed 4 bases at V and 6 bases at J, with 13 bases between. The CDR3 length is 14 residues. Germline V gene sequence: CDR1 MNHEY, CDR2 SVGAGI. The DNA for the CDR3 is TGTGCCAGCAGTTCCGAAACAGGGCTTCAGCCCCAGCATTTT. Translating gives CASSSETGLQPQHF.

This chain joins TRBV7-3 and TRBJ1-5; D call uncertain. The CDR3 runs 14 residues. CDR1 SGHTA and CDR2 FQGTGA come from the germline V gene. V was shortened by 2 bases and J by 9 bases, with 14 bases between the two germline ends. The DNA of the CDR3 is TGTGCCAGCAGCTTATCTGCCGGGAGTGGGCCCCAGCATTTT. Translating gives CASSLSAGSGPQHF.

This clone was observed a single time. The DNA for the CDR3 is TGTGCCAGCAGCTTAGAGAGGGGGGCCAACGTCCTGACTTTC. Its translation is CASSLERGANVLTF. The rearrangement uses TRBV11-2 and TRBJ2-6, with unresolved D. V dropped 0 bases and J dropped 4 bases, with 4 bases sitting between them. This CDR3 is 14 amino acids long. Germline V gene lookup returns CDR1 SGHAT and CDR2 FQNNGV.

The chain links TRBV13 to TRBJ1-2, with 10 bases aligning to TRBD1. Germline CDR1 is PRHDT and CDR2 is FYEKMQ (reference sequence). CDR3 size: 15 residues. Trimming took 5 bases from V and 3 from J; bases not matched to a gene: 6. The CDR3 loop is CASSLPGTGDYGYTF. Written as DNA, the CDR3 is TGTGCCAGCAGCCTCCCCGGGACAGGGGACTATGGCTACACCTTC.

The chain has TRBV4-1 and TRBJ1-4; D is ambiguous. The V gene's germline CDR1 is MGHRA and CDR2 YSYEKL. V was pared by 4 bases and J by 0 bases, with 9 bases between. The CDR3 runs 15 residues. The CDR3 coding sequence is TGCGCCAGCAGCCCAACAGAGACAACTAATGAAAAACTGTTTTTT. It encodes CASSPTETTNEKLFF.

The genes are TRBV6-6 and TRBJ1-1; D may be TRBD1 (6 bases). The CDR3 is made up of 16 amino acids. Trimming cost V 0 bases and J 6 bases, with 17 bases left between them. The germline CDR1 and CDR2 sequences are MNHNY and SVGAGI (reference sequence). CDR3 DNA: TGTGCCAGCAGTTACTCGATTCGAGGGGGTAGCCCTGAAGCTTTCTTT. It specifies CASSYSIRGGSPEAFF.